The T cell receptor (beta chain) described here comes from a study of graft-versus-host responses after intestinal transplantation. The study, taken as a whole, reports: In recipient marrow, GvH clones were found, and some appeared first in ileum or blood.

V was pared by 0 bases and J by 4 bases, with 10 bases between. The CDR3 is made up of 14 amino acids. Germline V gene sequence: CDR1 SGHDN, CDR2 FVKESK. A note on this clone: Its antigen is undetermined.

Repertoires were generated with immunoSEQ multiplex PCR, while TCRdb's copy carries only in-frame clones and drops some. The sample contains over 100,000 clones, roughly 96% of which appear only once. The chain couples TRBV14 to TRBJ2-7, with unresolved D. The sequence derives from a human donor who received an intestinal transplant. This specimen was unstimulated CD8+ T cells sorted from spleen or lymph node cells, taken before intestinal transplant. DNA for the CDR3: TGTGCCAGCAGCCAAGAGGGCGAGTCGTACGAGCAGTACTTC. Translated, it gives CASSQEGESYEQYF.